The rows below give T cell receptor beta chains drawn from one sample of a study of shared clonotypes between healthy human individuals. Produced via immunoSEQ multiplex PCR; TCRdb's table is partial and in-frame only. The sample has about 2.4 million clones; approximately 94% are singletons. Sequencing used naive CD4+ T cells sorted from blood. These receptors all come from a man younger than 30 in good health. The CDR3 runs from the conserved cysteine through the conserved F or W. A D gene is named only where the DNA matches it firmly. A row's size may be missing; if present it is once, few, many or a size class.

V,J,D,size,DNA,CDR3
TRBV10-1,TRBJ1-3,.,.,TGCGCCAGCAGTGGTGGGGGATCTGGAAACACCATATATTTT,CASSGGGSGNTIYF
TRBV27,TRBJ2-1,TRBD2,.,TGTGCCAGCAGCAATCCGACTCGGCTAGCGGGATTTCTGTTCTTC,CASSNPTRLAGFLFF
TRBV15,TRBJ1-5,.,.,TGTGCCACCAGCGGACAGACGGTGGGCATTCAGCCCCAGCATTTT,CATSGQTVGIQPQHF
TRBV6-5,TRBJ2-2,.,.,TGTGCCAGCAGTTACGGAGGGTGGAACACCGGGGAGCTGTTTTTT,CASSYGGWNTGELFF
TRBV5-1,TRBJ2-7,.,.,TGCGCCAGCAGCTTTGGGGCTCTTGACGAGCAGTACTTC,CASSFGALDEQYF
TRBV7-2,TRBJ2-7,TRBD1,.,TGTGCCAGCAGCCCATGGGGACAGGGGGGGTTGGCCGAGCAGTACTTC,CASSPWGQGGLAEQYF
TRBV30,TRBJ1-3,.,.,TGTGCCTGGAGTCCCCTCGGGGACACCATATATTTT,CAWSPLGDTIYF
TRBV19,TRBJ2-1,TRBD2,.,TGTGCCAGTAGTATCGGTAAACTAGCGGGACTCAATGAGCAGTTCTTC,CASSIGKLAGLNEQFF
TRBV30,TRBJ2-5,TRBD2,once,TGTGCCTGGAGTGCTTCCTTTATAGCGGGGCTCCAAGAGACCCAGTACTTC,CAWSASFIAGLQETQYF
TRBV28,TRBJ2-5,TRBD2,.,TGTGCCAGCAGTCAGACCGGGACTAGCGGGAGAGAGACCCAGTACTTC,CASSQTGTSGRETQYF
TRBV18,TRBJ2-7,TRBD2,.,TGTGCCAGCTCACCACCGACCGGGGGGGGATACGAGCAGTACTTC,CASSPPTGGGYEQYF
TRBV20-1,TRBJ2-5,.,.,TGCAGTGCAAGAGGAGAGACCCAGTACTTC,CSARGETQYF
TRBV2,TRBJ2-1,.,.,TGTGCCTCAAAGGCGGGAAACAACAATGAGCAGTTCTTC,CASKAGNNNEQFF
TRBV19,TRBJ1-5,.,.,TGTGCCAGTAGTCCGTATAGCAATCAGCCCCAGCATTTT,CASSPYSNQPQHF
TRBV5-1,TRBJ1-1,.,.,TGCGCCAGCAGCTGGGGAAAAACCAGGAACACTGAAGCTTTCTTT,CASSWGKTRNTEAFF
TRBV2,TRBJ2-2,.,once,TGTGCCAGCAGTGTACAGTCGAACACCGGGGAGCTGTTTTTT,CASSVQSNTGELFF